This T cell receptor beta chain came from a study of OX40 agonist ivuxolimab in advanced cancers. Patients were excluded for autoimmune disease history or systemic immunosuppression. The table came from immunoSEQ multiplex PCR; TCRdb's copy has only in-frame clones and leaves some out. The top ten hold around 0.29% of the sample, which has under 90,000 clones, over 80% seen once. The CDR3 has 15 residues. Unmatched junction bases numbered 12, after V lost 7 bases and J lost 4 bases. Germline V lookup: CDR1 LNHDA, CDR2 SQIVND (reference sequence). The sample was CD4+ or CD8+ T cells sorted from blood, taken in a trial of the OX40 agonist ivuxolimab. The chain is built from TRBV19 and TRBJ1-2, with TRBD1 matching over 7 bases. The clonotype originates from an adult with an advanced solid tumor such as melanoma, head and neck, liver or kidney cancer. CDR3 in amino acids: CASIPTGTVIYGYTF. The CDR3 DNA reads TGTGCCAGTATCCCGACCGGGACAGTGATCTATGGCTACACCTTC.